This TCR beta chain was sequenced for a study of Graves' ophthalmopathy and Graves' hyperthyroidism. This CDR3 contains 13 residues. V lost 3 bases, J lost 11 bases, and 14 bases lay in between. Germline lookup yields CDR1 MNHEY and CDR2 SVGAGI. With a duration under 3 months, ophthalmopathy in the donors showed moderate-to-severe activity, CAS ≥3 and NOSPECS ≥4. Ten or more counts support this clonotype. RNA transcripts were the template, and TCR beta CDR3 regions were amplified from them. Second-round multiplex PCR followed a first-round RT-PCR using HTBI primers. TCRdb re-called the multiplex PCR reads with MiXCR, one entry per CDR3 protein. This sample has fewer than 600,000 distinct CDR3 sequences, with roughly 14% found just once.

Sequenced: blood. The chain joins TRBV6-5 to TRBJ1-5, with D maybe TRBD1 (5 bases). This TCR came from a woman in her twenties or thirties with Graves' ophthalmopathy. CDR3 region: CASSYNRGESQHF. In DNA, the CDR3 is TGTGCCAGCAGTTATAATAGGGGTGAGTCCCAGCATTTT.